This T cell receptor beta chain comes out of a study of identical twins. There are 15 residues in the CDR3. Trimming at V came to 4 bases and at J to 1 base, leaving 5 bases not matched to a gene. Germline V gives CDR1 MDHEN, CDR2 SYDVKM. Carrying unique molecular identifiers, the cDNA also gained a universal primer site through template switching. TCRdb used MiXCR to reprocess the 5' RACE reads, holding one entry per CDR3 protein. In the table there are about 700,000 distinct CDR3 sequences, 5.5% to 7.5% of which are singletons. Whole-study findings and limits: High-abundance cord blood beta clonotypes had fewer insertions; memory repertoires showed none. Cross-sectional statistics, not tracking of the same donors, supported the conclusions. Within monozygotic twins, out-of-frame TCR alpha sharing was underestimated by the models.

This clonotype was picked up many times. What it recognizes is unknown. Input material: naive T cells sorted from blood. V usage is TRBV28 and J usage is TRBJ2-5; TRBD1 aligns across 8 bases. This clonotype was sampled from a man younger than 35 in good health. The CDR3 DNA reads as TGTGCCAGCAGTTCGGGGGACAGGCTCCAAGAGACCCAGTACTTC. Its translation is CASSSGDRLQETQYF.